Shown below are 5 T cell receptor beta chains from a single sample sequenced in a study of CD8 T cells in Susac syndrome. RNA was extracted with the RNeasy kit, and a quantity of roughly 0.5 to 1 ug was reverse transcribed using random hexamers. TCRdb redid the calling of the immunoSEQ multiplex PCR reads with MiXCR, one entry per CDR3 protein. The data show under 200,000 distinct CDR3 sequences, approximately 94% seen once. Source material: CD4+ T cells from PBMCs. The source is a human donor with Susac syndrome.

The V call is TRBV7-9, the J call TRBJ1-5; 12 bases map to TRBD1. Trimming removed 3 bases from V and 2 bases from J; junction bases left unmatched: 5. Germline V lookup: CDR1 SEHNR, CDR2 FQNEAQ (reference sequence). The length of the CDR3 is 17 residues. Here the CDR3 DNA reads TGTGCCAGCAGCTTCGGGACAGGGGGCGGTGGCAATCAGCCCCAGCATTTT. Amino acid sequence: CASSFGTGGGGNQPQHF.

The chain joins TRBV20-1 to TRBJ2-4; D remains ambiguous. V was clipped by 0 bases and J by 1 base, with 10 bases between them. Looked up from germline, CDR1 is DFQATT and CDR2 is SNEGSKA (reference sequence). This CDR3 is built from 15 residues. The CDR3 region has the DNA TGCAGTGCTAGAGATAGGAAGCTTGCCAAAAACATTCAGTACTTC. This codes for CSARDRKLAKNIQYF.

This chain joins TRBV5-1 and TRBJ2-7; D is ambiguous. CDR3 size: 11 residues. The V end lost 5 bases, the J end lost 3 bases, and 6 bases lay between the germline ends. Germline loops: CDR1 SGHRS, CDR2 YFSETQ. CDR3 DNA sequence: TGCGCCAGCAGGAGTTTCTACGAGCAGTACTTC. This codes for CASRSFYEQYF.

The chain combines TRBV14 with TRBJ1-1; 8 bases agree with TRBD1. Germline V gives CDR1 SGHDN, CDR2 FVKESK. V lost 6 bases and J lost 5; bases outside the gene matches: 5. This CDR3 has 13 residues. Here the CDR3 reads CASRPQGGTEAFF. DNA for the CDR3: TGTGCCAGCAGGCCACAGGGGGGGACTGAAGCTTTCTTT.

The V call is TRBV27, the J call TRBJ2-5; D call uncertain. The CDR3 is 13 residues long. Trimming removed 3 bases from V and 2 bases from J, with 7 bases in between. Germline V gives CDR1 MNHEY, CDR2 SMNVEV (reference sequence). The CDR3 is CASSFQIQETQYF. CDR3 in DNA: TGTGCCAGCAGTTTTCAGATTCAAGAGACCCAGTACTTC.